The T cell receptor (beta chain) under discussion was sequenced for a study of cytomegalovirus exposure and HLA in healthy donors. Study overall: Sequencing of about 179 million T cells in an earlier analysis found 120 million or so unique TCR beta sequences. Overall study findings and caveats: The classifier was said to identify cytomegalovirus status with high specificity and sensitivity.

60 Vbeta and 13 Jbeta primers were used in PCR. Here immunoSEQ multiplex PCR was the method, and the copy in TCRdb shows in-frame clones only, minus some. The sample consists of about 180,000 clones, over 70% of them appearing once. With respect to this clone: Its antigen is unknown.

This receptor was taken from a man aged 40-50 years in good health and CMV-seronegative. The specimen sequenced was PBMCs.

CDR3 nucleotide sequence: TGTGCCAGCAGAGGGACTAGCATTCACGAGCAGTACTTC. Translated: CASRGTSIHEQYF. The rearrangement links TRBV27 to TRBJ2-7; 9 bases are shared with TRBD2. Trimming took 6 bases from V and 5 from J; bases not matched to a gene: 5. Germline V gene sequence: CDR1 MNHEY, CDR2 SMNVEV (reference sequence). The CDR3 loop spans 13 amino acids.